This TCR beta chain is drawn from a study of blood T cell repertoires in COVID-19. Study-wide context: There were acute and convalescent COVID-19 samples, and they came from the United States, Italy and Spain. T cells, B-cell-depleted T cells, or PBMCs supplied cDNA or gDNA.

Only in-frame clones appear in the TCRdb table, and some are missing; sequencing was by immunoSEQ multiplex PCR. The sample includes hundreds of thousands of clones, 70% to 85% of them seen just once. CDR3 length: 13 residues. V shed 1 base and J shed 9 bases, with 10 bases lying between them. CDR1 MGHRA and CDR2 YSYEKL come from the germline V gene. The chain is built from TRBV4-1 and TRBJ2-1; no firm D call. The sequenced sample was peripheral blood. The TCR originated in an elderly woman with acute or convalescent COVID-19. The CDR3 spells CASSQGPHGEQFF. Here the CDR3 DNA reads TGCGCCAGCAGCCAAGGTCCCCACGGTGAGCAGTTCTTC.